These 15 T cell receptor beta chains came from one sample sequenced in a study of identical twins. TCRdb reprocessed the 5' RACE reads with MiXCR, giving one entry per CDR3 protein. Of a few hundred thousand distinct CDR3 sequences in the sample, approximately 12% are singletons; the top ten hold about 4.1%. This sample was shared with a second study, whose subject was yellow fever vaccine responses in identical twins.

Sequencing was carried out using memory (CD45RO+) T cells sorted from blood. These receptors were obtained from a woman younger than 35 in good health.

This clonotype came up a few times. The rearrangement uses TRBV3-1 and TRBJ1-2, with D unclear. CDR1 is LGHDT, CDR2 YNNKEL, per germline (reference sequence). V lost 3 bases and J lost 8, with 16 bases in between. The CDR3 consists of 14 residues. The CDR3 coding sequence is TGTGCCAGCAGCCATACAGCAACCTTGCGGGGCTACACCTTC. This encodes CASSHTATLRGYTF.

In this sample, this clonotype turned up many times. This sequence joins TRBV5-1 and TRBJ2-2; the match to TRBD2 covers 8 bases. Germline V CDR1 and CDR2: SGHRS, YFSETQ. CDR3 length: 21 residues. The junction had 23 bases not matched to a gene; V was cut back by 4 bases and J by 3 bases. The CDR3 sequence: CASSLNSGTLSLPKHTGELFF. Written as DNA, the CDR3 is TGCGCCAGCAGCCTGAATAGCGGGACCCTATCTCTGCCTAAACACACCGGGGAGCTGTTTTTT.

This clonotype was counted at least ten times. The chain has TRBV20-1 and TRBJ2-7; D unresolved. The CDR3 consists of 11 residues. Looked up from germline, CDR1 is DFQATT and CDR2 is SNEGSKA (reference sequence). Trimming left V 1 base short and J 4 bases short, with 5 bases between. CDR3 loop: CSARGSYEQYF. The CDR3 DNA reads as TGCAGTGCTAGAGGTAGTTACGAGCAGTACTTC.

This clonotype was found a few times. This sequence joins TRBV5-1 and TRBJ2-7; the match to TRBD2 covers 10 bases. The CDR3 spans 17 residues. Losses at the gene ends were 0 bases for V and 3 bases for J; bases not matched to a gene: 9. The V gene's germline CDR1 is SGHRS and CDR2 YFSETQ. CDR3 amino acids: CASSLEASGGYLYEQYF. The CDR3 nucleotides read TGCGCCAGCAGCTTGGAGGCTAGCGGGGGTTACCTCTACGAGCAGTACTTC.

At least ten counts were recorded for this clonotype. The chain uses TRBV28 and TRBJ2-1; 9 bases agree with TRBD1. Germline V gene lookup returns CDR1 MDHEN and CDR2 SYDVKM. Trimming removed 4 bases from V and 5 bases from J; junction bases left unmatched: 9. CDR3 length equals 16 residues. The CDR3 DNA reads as TGTGCCAGCAGTTCATGGGGACAGGGCGACAACAATGAGCAGTTCTTC. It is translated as CASSSWGQGDNNEQFF.

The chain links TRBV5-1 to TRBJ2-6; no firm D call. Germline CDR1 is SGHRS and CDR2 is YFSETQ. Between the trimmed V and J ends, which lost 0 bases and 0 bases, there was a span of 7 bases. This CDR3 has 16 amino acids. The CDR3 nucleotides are TGCGCCAGCAGCTTGGAGGGCGGCTCTGGGGCCAACGTCCTGACTTTC. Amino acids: CASSLEGGSGANVLTF.

CDR3 nucleotide sequence: TGTGCCAGCAGCCCCCGACCCCCTGGGGCCAACGTCCTGACTTTC. Its translation is CASSPRPPGANVLTF. The chain carries TRBV14 and TRBJ2-6; D is unresolved. The germline V gene has CDR1 SGHDN and CDR2 FVKESK. The V end was cut by 4 bases, the J end by 2 bases, with 9 bases between. CDR3 length equals 15 residues.

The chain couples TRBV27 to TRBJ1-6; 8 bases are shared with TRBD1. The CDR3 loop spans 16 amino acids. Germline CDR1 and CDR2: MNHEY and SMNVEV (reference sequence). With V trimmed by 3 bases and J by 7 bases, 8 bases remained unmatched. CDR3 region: CASSFAGGNPNSPLHF. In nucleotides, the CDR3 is TGTGCCAGCAGTTTTGCAGGGGGCAATCCGAATTCACCCCTCCACTTT.

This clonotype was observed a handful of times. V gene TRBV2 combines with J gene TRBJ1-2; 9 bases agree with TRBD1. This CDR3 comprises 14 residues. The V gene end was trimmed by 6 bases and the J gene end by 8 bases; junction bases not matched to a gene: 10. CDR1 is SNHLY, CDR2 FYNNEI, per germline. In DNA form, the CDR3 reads TGTGCCAGCAGGGCGACAGGGGGAGTGAAAGGCTACACCTTC. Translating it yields CASRATGGVKGYTF.

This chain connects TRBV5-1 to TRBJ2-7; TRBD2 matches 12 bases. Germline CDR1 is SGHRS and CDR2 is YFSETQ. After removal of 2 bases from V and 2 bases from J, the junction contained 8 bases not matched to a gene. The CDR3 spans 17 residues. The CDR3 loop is CASSFRESSGRAYEQYF. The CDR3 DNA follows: TGCGCCAGCAGCTTTAGAGAGTCTAGCGGGAGGGCCTACGAGCAGTACTTC.

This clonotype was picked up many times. The chain's CDR3 is CAISGYQETQYF. The CDR3 DNA sequence: TGTGCCATCAGTGGTTACCAAGAGACCCAGTACTTC. The genes are TRBV10-3 and TRBJ2-5; D gene uncertain. The CDR3 has 12 residues. V shed 4 bases and J shed 0 bases, with 3 bases lying between them. The germline gives CDR1 ENHRY, CDR2 SYGVKD.

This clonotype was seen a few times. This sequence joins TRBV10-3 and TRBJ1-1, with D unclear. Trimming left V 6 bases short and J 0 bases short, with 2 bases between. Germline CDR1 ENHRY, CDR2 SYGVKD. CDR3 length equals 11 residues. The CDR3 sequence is CAISMNTEAFF. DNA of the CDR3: TGTGCCATCAGCATGAACACTGAAGCTTTCTTT.

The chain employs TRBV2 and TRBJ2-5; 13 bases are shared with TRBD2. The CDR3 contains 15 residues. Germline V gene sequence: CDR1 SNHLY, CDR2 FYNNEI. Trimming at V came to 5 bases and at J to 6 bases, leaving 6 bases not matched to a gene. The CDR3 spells CASSPTSGGAQTQYF. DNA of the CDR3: TGTGCCAGCAGTCCTACTAGCGGGGGGGCGCAGACCCAGTACTTC.

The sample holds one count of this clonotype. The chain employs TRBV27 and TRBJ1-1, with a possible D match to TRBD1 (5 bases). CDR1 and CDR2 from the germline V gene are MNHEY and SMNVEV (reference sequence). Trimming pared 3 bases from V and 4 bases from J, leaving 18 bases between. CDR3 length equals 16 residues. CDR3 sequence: CASSFYGSAGTTEAFF. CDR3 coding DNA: TGTGCCAGCAGTTTCTATGGCTCGGCAGGGACCACTGAAGCTTTCTTT.

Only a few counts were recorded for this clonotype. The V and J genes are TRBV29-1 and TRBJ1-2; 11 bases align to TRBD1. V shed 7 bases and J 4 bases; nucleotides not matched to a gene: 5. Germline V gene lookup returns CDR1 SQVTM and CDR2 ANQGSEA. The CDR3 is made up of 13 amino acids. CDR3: CSGTGGEAYGYTF. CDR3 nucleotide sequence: TGCAGCGGGACAGGGGGCGAGGCCTATGGCTACACCTTC.